One sample yielded the 10 T cell receptor beta chains listed below, sequenced in a study of shared clonotypes between healthy human individuals. This table comes from immunoSEQ multiplex PCR, and its TCRdb copy is limited to in-frame clones, with some not included. In the table there are 2,500,000 or so clones, just under 95% of which are singletons. Sample: naive CD4+ T cells from PBMCs. Subset noted: CD45RA+ positively selected. The receptor source for this set is a man aged 18-30 years in good health. Some clones in this sample may be carry-over from other donors' samples.

The CDR3 DNA reads as TGCGCCAGCAGCTCCCAGGGGGACCATTTAGATGAGCAGTTCTTC. Its translation is CASSSQGDHLDEQFF. This rearrangement joins TRBV5-1 to TRBJ2-1; 7 bases agree with TRBD1. This CDR3 has 15 amino acids. The germline V gene has CDR1 SGHRS and CDR2 YFSETQ. V was pared by 3 bases and J by 8 bases, with 11 bases of the junction left unmatched.

The rearrangement joins TRBV28 to TRBJ1-5; 11 nucleotides match TRBD1. The CDR3 has 15 residues. Losses at the gene ends were 8 bases for V and 6 bases for J; bases not matched to a gene: 9. CDR1 is MDHEN, CDR2 SYDVKM, per germline. Here the CDR3 reads CASRTGQGAGQPQHF. The CDR3 bases are TGTGCCAGCCGCACAGGACAGGGGGCAGGTCAGCCCCAGCATTTT. Using reference TRBV28 and TRBJ1-5 for the parts outside the CDR3, the full variable domain is DVKVTQSSRYLVKRTGEKVFLECVQDMDHENMFWYRQDPGLGLRLIYFSYDVKMKEKGDIPEGYSVSREKKERFSLILESASTNQTSMYLCASRTGQGAGQPQHFGDGTRLSIL.

This chain joins TRBV7-9 and TRBJ2-2, with a possible D match to TRBD1 (8 bases). The germline gives CDR1 SEHNR, CDR2 FQNEAQ (reference sequence). The CDR3 spans 19 residues. V dropped 4 bases and J dropped 6 bases, with 27 bases sitting between them. The CDR3 sequence: CASSSPSFDRGGLAGELFF. The CDR3 nucleotides are TGTGCCAGCAGCTCACCTTCCTTCGACAGGGGAGGGTTAGCCGGGGAGCTGTTTTTT.

The sample holds a few counts of this clone. The J gene is TRBJ2-2, the V gene TRBV4-2, with 14 bases identical to TRBD2. Per germline, CDR1 LGHNA and CDR2 YNFKEQ. Trimming removed 2 bases from V and 4 bases from J; junction bases left unmatched: 6. CDR3 length equals 18 residues. In DNA, the CDR3 is TGTGCCAGCAGCCAACTCGGGACTAGCGGGAGTTCCACCGGGGAGCTGTTTTTT. This sequence encodes CASSQLGTSGSSTGELFF.

Remarks on this clone: Other DNA sequences in this specimen translate into the identical CDR3. The chain has TRBV7-9 and TRBJ2-1; D gene ambiguous. V shed 1 base and J shed 4 bases, with 2 bases lying between them. The length of the CDR3 is 12 residues. CDR1 SEHNR and CDR2 FQNEAQ come from the germline V gene (reference sequence). The CDR3 loop is CASSLVYNEQFF. CDR3 DNA: TGTGCCAGCAGCTTAGTATACAATGAGCAGTTCTTC.

In the case of this clone: The sample carries other DNA sequences with the same CDR3. CDR3 protein: CASSSFTDTQYF. In DNA form, the CDR3 reads TGTGCCAGCAGCTCCTTCACAGATACGCAGTATTTT. The J gene is TRBJ2-3, the V gene TRBV28; D gene ambiguous. CDR1 and CDR2 from the germline V gene are MDHEN and SYDVKM. The CDR3 is made up of 12 amino acids. V lost 6 bases and J 2 bases, leaving 6 bases between the germline ends. Variable domain in full (rest from reference TRBV28 and TRBJ2-3): DVKVTQSSRYLVKRTGEKVFLECVQDMDHENMFWYRQDPGLGLRLIYFSYDVKMKEKGDIPEGYSVSREKKERFSLILESASTNQTSMYLCASSSFTDTQYFGPGTRLTVL.

The CDR3 DNA reads TGTGCCAGCAGCAGGGAGGTTGGAAGCACAGATACGCAGTATTTT. Amino acid sequence: CASSREVGSTDTQYF. The gene calls are TRBV5-8 and TRBJ2-3; weak D call: TRBD2 (6 bases). CDR3 length: 15 residues. The germline V gene has CDR1 SGHTS and CDR2 YDEGEE. Trimming pared 4 bases from V and 0 bases from J, leaving 12 bases between.

This clone was picked up one time. The V call is TRBV6-1, the J call TRBJ2-3; D perhaps matches TRBD2 (5 bases). CDR3 length: 16 amino acids. V was cut by 4 bases and J by 2 bases, with 16 bases left in between. Germline lookup yields CDR1 MNHNS and CDR2 SASEGT. CDR3 in DNA: TGTGCCAGCAGTGGTCAGCGGACTGCCGTCACAGATACGCAGTATTTT. It translates to CASSGQRTAVTDTQYF.

This chain joins TRBV7-9 and TRBJ2-7; D gene ambiguous. Germline V gives CDR1 SEHNR, CDR2 FQNEAQ (reference sequence). V lost 0 bases and J 5 bases, leaving 8 bases between the germline ends. The CDR3 is made up of 13 amino acids. CDR3 nucleotide sequence: TGTGCCAGCAGCTTAGCGGCATCCCACGAGCAGTACTTC. Its translation is CASSLAASHEQYF. The variable domain in full, completed from reference TRBV7-9 and TRBJ2-7, reads DTGVSQNPRHKITKRGQNVTFRCDPISEHNRLYWYRQTLGQGPEFLTYFQNEAQLEKSRLLSDRFSAERPKGSFSTLEIQRTEQGDSAMYLCASSLAASHEQYFGPGTRLTVT.

V gene TRBV28 combines with J gene TRBJ2-5; possibly TRBD2 for D (8 bases). V lost 4 bases, J lost 4 bases, and 19 bases lay in between. This CDR3 is built from 16 residues. Germline V CDR1 and CDR2: MDHEN, SYDVKM. CDR3 nucleotide sequence: TGTGCCAGCAGTTCCCCGGGAGGGGGCGTTCCAGAGACCCAGTACTTC. It translates to CASSSPGGGVPETQYF.